This TCR beta chain was sequenced for a study of blood T cell repertoires in COVID-19. Background on the study: Acute-phase and convalescent COVID-19 samples originated in the United States, Italy and Spain.

Clones were read by immunoSEQ multiplex PCR, and TCRdb kept only the in-frame ones, dropping some. The sample yields 45,000 to 70,000 clones, about nine tenths seen once. From germline, CDR1 is MNHEY and CDR2 SMNVEV (reference sequence). CDR3 length: 14 residues. The J segment lost 4 bases and the V segment lost 8 bases, leaving 8 bases of the junction unmatched. This receptor was taken from an elderly woman with COVID-19, enrolled during active disease. What was sequenced was peripheral blood. V and J are TRBV27 and TRBJ1-2, with 9 bases aligning to TRBD1. The CDR3 coding sequence is TGTGCCAGCGCAACAGACAGGGGGTCCTATGGCTACACCTTC. Translating it yields CASATDRGSYGYTF.